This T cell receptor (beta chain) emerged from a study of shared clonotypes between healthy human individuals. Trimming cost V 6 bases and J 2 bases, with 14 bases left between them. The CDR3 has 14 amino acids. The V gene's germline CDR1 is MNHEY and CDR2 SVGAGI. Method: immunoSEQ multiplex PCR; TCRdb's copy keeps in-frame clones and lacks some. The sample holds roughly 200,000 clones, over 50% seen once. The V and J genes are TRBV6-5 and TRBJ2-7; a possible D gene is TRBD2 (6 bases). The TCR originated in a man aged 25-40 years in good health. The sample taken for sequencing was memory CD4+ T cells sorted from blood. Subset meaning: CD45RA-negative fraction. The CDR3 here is CASSLSGVAYEQYF. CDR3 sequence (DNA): TGTGCCAGCAGCCTTAGCGGCGTAGCCTACGAGCAGTACTTC.